The rows below give T cell receptor beta chains drawn from one sample of a study of shared clonotypes between healthy human individuals. Measured with immunoSEQ multiplex PCR; TCRdb has only the in-frame clones, and not every one. The sample lists 2,500,000 or so clones; approximately 90% were seen once. Sequenced: naive CD4+ T cells sorted from blood. These receptors all stem from a man between 18 and 29 years old in good health. The conserved cysteine and the conserved F or W are not part of the CDR3 here. A D gene is named only where the DNA matches it firmly.

d_call,v_call,cdr3_length,cdr3_aa
NA,TRBV7-9,10,ASSLEAGELF
NA,TRBV7-2,12,ASSPRLASGELF
NA,TRBV5-4,12,ASSLPGDLGEQY
NA,TRBV7-8,16,ASSLRLNRVDSNQPQH
NA,TRBV11-3,12,ASSLGGSYNEQF
NA,TRBV18,13,ASSPLTGTNEKLF
NA,TRBV28,11,ASSFAPINEQF
NA,TRBV7-9,15,ASSLALGLDSGNTIY
NA,TRBV7-2,11,ASSAVNTGELF
NA,TRBV30,11,AWSAGRADEQY
NA,TRBV18,14,ASSPPRGTNTGELF
NA,TRBV6-4,11,ASSDSGTLGYT
NA,TRBV10-1,10,ASSDYPGELF
NA,TRBV6-5,11,ASRPEGRTEAF
TRBD1,TRBV4-1,13,ASSQDFPGGSGYT
TRBD2,TRBV2,13,ASRETSGGADEQF
TRBD1,TRBV6-5,13,ASSYSRQGSYEQY
NA,TRBV7-9,15,ASSFNSGGGWYTEAF
NA,TRBV7-2,12,AIQVGTTNEKLF
NA,TRBV12-5,12,ASGRRTSTDTQY
TRBD1,TRBV6-5,12,ASREQQGAGEQY
NA,TRBV5-1,14,ASSFNTGQAYNEQF
NA,TRBV6-5,11,ASSGPSTDTQY
NA,TRBV9,12,ASSVGGWSGEQY
NA,TRBV2,12,ATQPRQNNEKLF
NA,TRBV19,12,ASVVGSNTGELF
TRBD1,TRBV28,12,ASRTGGSNSPLH
TRBD1,TRBV5-1,12,ASSLTGGNGELF
TRBD1,TRBV12-5,16,ASGSGQGTSSGANVLT
TRBD1,TRBV18,12,ASSPTQGDYGYT
NA,TRBV5-1,13,ASSQAVIASYEQY
NA,TRBV4-3,11,ASSSLSTDTQY
NA,TRBV18,11,ASSPGNNQPQH
TRBD1,TRBV18,17,ASSPKTGAQLSGANVLT
TRBD2,TRBV2,14,ASSAGLVKITDTQY
NA,TRBV9,12,ASSFGGEGSPLH
NA,TRBV6-1,12,ASSGLVGAYEQY
NA,TRBV6-1,13,ASTLRRSEYYEQY
TRBD2,TRBV2,11,ASKAGAYNEQF
NA,TRBV28,13,ASSFAPLGNYGYT
TRBD2,TRBV19,14,ASSPFAAGGPHEQF
TRBD2,TRBV5-4,12,ASRASGGAGELF
TRBD1,TRBV6-5,13,ASSYSRDRVSEQY
NA,TRBV30,9,AWGQWEEQF
TRBD2,TRBV7-4,16,ASSLKVARGVAYNEQF
NA,TRBV19,12,ASSTGGMAYEQY
TRBD1,TRBV7-9,15,ASSPTGDKLRVYEQY
NA,TRBV5-4,10,ASSRPNTEAF
NA,TRBV2,11,ASTGQLNTEAF
TRBD2,TRBV7-2,15,ASSLPGLAVNTGELF
TRBD2,TRBV18,11,ASSPGTSETQY
NA,TRBV11-2,11,ASSLRTNYGYT
NA,TRBV29-1,11,SVEDRQNTEAF
NA,TRBV2,10,ASRGPTDTQY
TRBD1,TRBV7-9,13,ASSPGDRVGNTIY
TRBD2,TRBV5-1,14,ASSFSSGGMGETQY
TRBD2,TRBV27,13,ASSFPSGGIDTQY
TRBD2,TRBV2,11,ASTLAGGVEQF
NA,TRBV25-1,12,ASSEVRDADTQY